This TCR beta chain stems from a study of shared clonotypes between healthy human individuals. This clone showed up just once. The CDR3 length is 15 residues. The germline gives CDR1 KGHSH, CDR2 LQKENI. V lost 3 bases, J lost 2 bases, and 13 bases lay in between. Here immunoSEQ multiplex PCR was the method, and the copy in TCRdb shows in-frame clones only, minus some. The data contain millions of clones, around nine tenths of them seen just once; the ten biggest clones take up roughly 0.15%. The material sequenced was naive CD4+ T cells sorted from blood. Subset specified: CD45RA+ positively selected. The chain links TRBV18 to TRBJ2-5; TRBD1 might be the D (5 bases). The receptor's source is a man aged 18-30 years in good health. CDR3 coding DNA: TGTGCCAGCTCACCTCGACAGAGATTGCAAGAGACCCAGTACTTC. Translated, it gives CASSPRQRLQETQYF.